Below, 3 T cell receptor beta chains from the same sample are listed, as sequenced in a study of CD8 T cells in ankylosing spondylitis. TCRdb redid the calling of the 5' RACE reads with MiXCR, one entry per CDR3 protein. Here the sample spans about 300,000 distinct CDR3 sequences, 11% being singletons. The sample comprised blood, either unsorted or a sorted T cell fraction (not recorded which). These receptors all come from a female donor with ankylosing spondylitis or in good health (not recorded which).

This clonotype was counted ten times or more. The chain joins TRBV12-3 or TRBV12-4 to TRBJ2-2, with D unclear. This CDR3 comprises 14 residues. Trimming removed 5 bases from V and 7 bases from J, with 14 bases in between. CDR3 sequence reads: CASSRSVTIGELFF. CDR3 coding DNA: TGTGCCAGCAGTCGCAGCGTGACAATCGGGGAGCTGTTTTTT.

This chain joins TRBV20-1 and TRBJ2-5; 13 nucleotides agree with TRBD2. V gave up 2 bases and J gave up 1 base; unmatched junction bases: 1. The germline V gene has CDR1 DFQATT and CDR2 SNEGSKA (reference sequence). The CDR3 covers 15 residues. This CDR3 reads CSARRTSGGQETQYF. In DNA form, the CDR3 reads TGCAGTGCTAGAAGGACTAGCGGGGGCCAAGAGACCCAGTACTTC.

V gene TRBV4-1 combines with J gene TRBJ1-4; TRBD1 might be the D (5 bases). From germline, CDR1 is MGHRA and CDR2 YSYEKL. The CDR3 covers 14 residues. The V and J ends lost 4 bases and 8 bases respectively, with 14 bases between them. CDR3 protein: CASSRSGDGEKLFF. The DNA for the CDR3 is TGCGCCAGCAGCCGATCCGGGGACGGCGAAAAACTGTTTTTT.